This entry lists 2 T cell receptor beta chains sequenced from one sample in a study of Graves' ophthalmopathy and Graves' hyperthyroidism. The authors amplified TCR beta CDR3 regions from RNA transcripts. RT-PCR was first run with HTBI primers, then multiplex PCR in a second round. Each CDR3 protein gets one entry after TCRdb re-called the multiplex PCR reads with MiXCR. The table has some 210,000 distinct CDR3 sequences, under 30% seen once. Specimen: peripheral blood. These receptors originate from a man over 45 with Graves' ophthalmopathy.

The J gene is TRBJ2-7, the V gene TRBV6-5, with TRBD2 matching 8 bases. V shed 5 bases, J shed 3 bases, and the junction held 3 bases outside the gene matches. There are 13 residues in the CDR3. Germline CDR1 and CDR2: MNHEY and SVGAGI. Written as DNA, the CDR3 is TGTGCCAGCAGTCACCGGGAGGGCTACGAGCAGTACTTC. Translated, it gives CASSHREGYEQYF.

The CDR3 DNA follows: TGTGCCTGGAGTCCGGGACAGGGGACTGAAGCTTTCTTT. Translating it yields CAWSPGQGTEAFF. The chain recombines TRBV30 with TRBJ1-1, with TRBD1 matching over 10 bases. CDR3 length: 13 amino acids. CDR1 GTSNPN and CDR2 SVGIG come from the germline V gene (reference sequence). Trimming cost V 2 bases and J 5 bases; bases outside gene matches: 2.